This TCR beta chain was found in a study of blood T cells in healthy people across ages. Study at large: About one barcoded beta molecule per two T cells was the capture yield of template switching.

General study results and limits: Naive T cell percentage strongly correlated with TCR beta diversity. The donors' CMV status was not determined, possibly confounding changes in expanded clonotypes.

The CDR3 is made up of 16 amino acids. Germline CDR1 is MNHEY and CDR2 is SMNVEV (reference sequence). With 3 bases clipped from V and 4 bases from J, the junction kept 8 bases outside the gene matches. To note about this clonotype: Its antigen is not identified.

The authors ran a second PCR of 7 to 11 cycles using a sample-barcoded 5' primer and a J-beta primer mix. Per sample, CDR3-containing paired-end reads numbered at least 2.5 million. From the 5' RACE reads, TCRdb called clonotypes with MiXCR, one entry per CDR3 protein. The sample has about 1.1 million distinct CDR3 sequences; around two fifths are singletons. The sequencing sample was made of blood. This receptor was obtained from a young man in good health. J is TRBJ2-2 and V is TRBV27; the match to TRBD1 covers 7 bases. The CDR3 DNA is TGTGCCAGCAGTTTGGAACAGGGGCTGGCCACCGGGGAGCTGTTTTTT. This translates into CASSLEQGLATGELFF.